What follows describes a single T cell receptor beta chain. The antigen remains undetermined. RNA amounts of roughly 0.5 to 1 ug underwent reverse transcription with random hexamers. Amplification of the TCR beta CDR3 was carried out by immunoSEQ multiplex PCR, which spanned a total of 54 Vbeta and 13 Jbeta segments. TCRdb ran MiXCR on the immunoSEQ multiplex PCR reads and lists one entry per CDR3 protein. The sample consists of 160,000 or so distinct CDR3 sequences, approximately 95% of them appearing once. Sequencing of TCR beta was carried out in blood CD8+ and CD4+ T cells. The multiple sclerosis control group was made up of treatment-naive patients with stable or active relapsing-remitting disease. Germline V gene sequence: CDR1 SGDLS, CDR2 YYNGEE. The CDR3 sequence is 12 residues long. V was clipped by 6 bases and J by 7 bases, with 10 bases between them. The data belong to a study of CD8 T cells in Susac syndrome. Whole-study findings and limits: The study admitted that it had a relatively small number of individuals in its TCR sequencing and HLA analysis.

The sequence was obtained from a human donor with multiple sclerosis. V gene TRBV9 combines with J gene TRBJ2-2; no reliable D call. The source material was CD8+ T cells from PBMCs. The CDR3 spells CASKGIHGELFF. The CDR3 DNA sequence: TGTGCCAGCAAGGGCATTCACGGGGAGCTGTTTTTT.